The 5 T cell receptor beta chains below come from one sample, sequenced in a study of OX40 agonist ivuxolimab in advanced cancers. TCRdb's table, derived via immunoSEQ multiplex PCR, lists solely in-frame clones and lacks some. In the table there are 70,000 to 95,000 clones, around 82% of which are singletons. Material: CD4+ or CD8+ T cells sorted from blood, obtained in a trial of the OX40 agonist ivuxolimab. These receptors were obtained from an adult with an advanced solid tumor such as melanoma, head and neck, liver or kidney cancer.

The chain couples TRBV7-2 to TRBJ2-2, with TRBD2 matching over 10 bases. The V gene end was trimmed by 3 bases and the J gene end by 2 bases; junction bases not matched to a gene: 12. The germline V gene encodes CDR1 SGHTA and CDR2 FQGNSA. The CDR3 sequence is 19 residues long. CDR3 loop: CASSFRGYASGGNTGELFF. In DNA form, the CDR3 reads TGTGCCAGCAGCTTCCGGGGGTACGCTAGCGGGGGAAACACCGGGGAGCTGTTTTTT.

The chain combines TRBV7-6 with TRBJ2-1, with 9 bases aligning to TRBD2. Germline CDR1 and CDR2: SGHVS and FNYEAQ. CDR3 size: 16 residues. V lost 1 base and J lost 6; bases outside the gene matches: 7. The CDR3 nucleotides read TGTGCCAGCAGCTTAGGCGGGACTAGCTCGTTCAATGAGCAGTTCTTC. Its protein product is CASSLGGTSSFNEQFF.

The rearrangement links TRBV19 to TRBJ2-1; D remains unclear. Germline V gives CDR1 LNHDA, CDR2 SQIVND (reference sequence). Trimming shortened V by 6 bases and J by 0 bases, and 15 bases separated the two germline ends. This CDR3 region has 16 residues. In DNA, the CDR3 is TGTGCCAGTAGCAAACGGCGAGGTAGCTCCTACAATGAGCAGTTCTTC. This translates into CASSKRRGSSYNEQFF. The variable domain in full, completed from reference TRBV19 and TRBJ2-1, reads DGGITQSPKYLFRKEGQNVTLSCEQNLNHDAMYWYRQDPGQGLRLIYYSQIVNDFQKGDIAEGYSVSREKKESFPLTVTSAQKNPTAFYLCASSKRRGSSYNEQFFGPGTRLTVL.

The V and J genes are TRBV7-9 and TRBJ1-1, with D possibly TRBD1 on 5 matching bases. V lost 5 bases to trimming and J lost 0 bases, with 10 bases between them. Germline values: CDR1 SEHNR, CDR2 FQNEAQ (reference sequence). CDR3 length: 14 residues. The CDR3 bases are TGTGCCAGCAGCCGCGCGGGGGTGAACACTGAAGCTTTCTTT. Encoded protein: CASSRAGVNTEAFF.

This chain links TRBV5-1 with TRBJ2-1; unclear D gene. Germline assignment: CDR1 SGHRS and CDR2 YFSETQ. CDR3 size: 15 residues. V lost 1 base and J lost 6, with 14 bases in between. CDR3 amino acids: CASSLLPTMGNEQFF. CDR3 in DNA: TGCGCCAGCAGCTTGCTCCCAACGATGGGCAATGAGCAGTTCTTC.